A selection of T cell receptor beta chains follows, all from one sample in a study of blood T cell repertoires in COVID-19. Data came from immunoSEQ multiplex PCR; TCRdb stores just in-frame clones and leaves some out. The sample records 250,000 to 300,000 clones, approximately 85% being singletons. Sequencing input: PBMCs or T cells enriched from blood (not recorded which). All receptors come from a woman in her 50s who had recovered from COVID-19. Each CDR3 is given with its conserved first and last residue. The order of the fields is D gene, J gene, clone size, V gene, CDR3 protein, CDR3 DNA. D genes are given only for firm matches. Clone size appears in some rows only: once, few, many, or a class for an expanded clone.

D gene: NA
J gene: TRBJ2-5
clone size: once
V gene: TRBV7-2
CDR3 protein: CASSLGGSWEVGLTQYF
CDR3 DNA: TGTGCCAGCAGCTTAGGAGGTAGCTGGGAGGTTGGCTTAACCCAGTACTTC

D gene: NA
J gene: TRBJ1-5
clone size: once
V gene: TRBV28
CDR3 protein: CASSFISVGQPQHF
CDR3 DNA: TGTGCCAGCAGTTTTATCTCAGTTGGTCAGCCCCAGCATTTT

D gene: TRBD1
J gene: TRBJ1-5
clone size: NA
V gene: TRBV13
CDR3 protein: CASSFSGQDNQPQHF
CDR3 DNA: TGTGCCAGCAGCTTTTCGGGACAGGACAATCAGCCCCAGCATTTT

D gene: NA
J gene: TRBJ1-2
clone size: NA
V gene: TRBV19
CDR3 protein: CASSIVTAVYGYTF
CDR3 DNA: TGTGCCAGTAGTATAGTTACTGCTGTCTATGGCTACACCTTC

D gene: NA
J gene: TRBJ1-4
clone size: NA
V gene: TRBV5-8
CDR3 protein: CASSLDAEKLFF
CDR3 DNA: TGTGCCAGCAGCTTGGATGCGGAAAAACTGTTTTTT

D gene: NA
J gene: TRBJ2-7
clone size: NA
V gene: TRBV19
CDR3 protein: CASSLRTLTYEQYF
CDR3 DNA: TGTGCCAGTAGTCTGCGGACACTTACCTACGAGCAGTACTTC

D gene: NA
J gene: TRBJ1-5
clone size: few
V gene: TRBV15
CDR3 protein: CATSRDRGNQPQHF
CDR3 DNA: TGTGCCACCAGCAGAGATCGAGGGAATCAGCCCCAGCATTTT

D gene: TRBD2
J gene: TRBJ2-3
clone size: NA
V gene: TRBV9
CDR3 protein: CASSVVTSGADTQYF
CDR3 DNA: TGTGCCAGCAGCGTAGTTACTAGCGGGGCAGATACGCAGTATTTT

D gene: TRBD1
J gene: TRBJ1-2
clone size: once
V gene: TRBV18
CDR3 protein: CASSDRVTNGYTF
CDR3 DNA: TGTGCCAGCTCCGACAGGGTGACAAATGGCTACACCTTC

D gene: NA
J gene: TRBJ1-5
clone size: NA
V gene: TRBV19
CDR3 protein: CASSMTNFIVQPQHF
CDR3 DNA: TGTGCCAGTAGTATGACAAATTTTATCGTTCAGCCCCAGCATTTT

D gene: NA
J gene: TRBJ2-7
clone size: NA
V gene: TRBV12-3/TRBV12-4
CDR3 protein: CASSLRFEQYF
CDR3 DNA: TGTGCCAGCAGTTTGCGGTTCGAGCAGTACTTC

D gene: TRBD1
J gene: TRBJ1-1
clone size: NA
V gene: TRBV19
CDR3 protein: CASSLQGAEAFF
CDR3 DNA: TGTGCCAGTAGTCTCCAGGGGGCAGAAGCTTTCTTT

D gene: NA
J gene: TRBJ1-2
clone size: NA
V gene: TRBV10-1
CDR3 protein: CASRDRGRGFDGYTF
CDR3 DNA: TGCGCCAGCAGGGACCGTGGGAGAGGGTTCGATGGCTACACCTTC

D gene: NA
J gene: TRBJ1-1
clone size: once
V gene: TRBV7-3
CDR3 protein: CASSFQWNTEAFF
CDR3 DNA: TGTGCCAGCAGCTTTCAGTGGAACACTGAAGCTTTCTTT

D gene: NA
J gene: TRBJ1-2
clone size: NA
V gene: TRBV28
CDR3 protein: CASSLWSGADGYTF
CDR3 DNA: TGTGCCAGCAGTTTATGGTCAGGGGCGGATGGCTACACCTTC

D gene: NA
J gene: TRBJ1-2
clone size: NA
V gene: TRBV12-3/TRBV12-4
CDR3 protein: CASTKDIYYGYTF
CDR3 DNA: TGTGCCAGCACCAAGGACATCTACTATGGCTACACCTTC

D gene: NA
J gene: TRBJ1-1
clone size: NA
V gene: TRBV19
CDR3 protein: CASTGTRGTEAFF
CDR3 DNA: TGTGCCAGTACTGGGACACGAGGGACTGAAGCTTTCTTT

D gene: NA
J gene: TRBJ1-2
clone size: NA
V gene: TRBV19
CDR3 protein: CASSIVGHPYGYTF
CDR3 DNA: TGTGCCAGTAGTATTGTCGGACACCCTTATGGCTACACCTTC

D gene: NA
J gene: TRBJ1-5
clone size: NA
V gene: TRBV7-8
CDR3 protein: CASSLDGRGNQPQHF
CDR3 DNA: TGTGCCAGCAGCTTAGACGGCAGGGGCAATCAGCCCCAGCATTTT

D gene: NA
J gene: TRBJ2-5
clone size: NA
V gene: TRBV2
CDR3 protein: CASSELETQYF
CDR3 DNA: TGTGCCAGCAGTGAACTCGAGACCCAGTACTTC

D gene: TRBD2
J gene: TRBJ2-7
clone size: once
V gene: TRBV11-1
CDR3 protein: CASSFGLAKSYEQYF
CDR3 DNA: TGTGCCAGCAGCTTTGGACTAGCGAAATCCTACGAGCAGTACTTC

D gene: NA
J gene: TRBJ1-3
clone size: NA
V gene: TRBV7-6
CDR3 protein: CASSLKVAGTDSGNTIYF
CDR3 DNA: TGTGCCAGCAGCTTAAAAGTTGCCGGGACTGACTCTGGAAACACCATATATTTT

D gene: NA
J gene: TRBJ1-1
clone size: NA
V gene: TRBV28
CDR3 protein: CASSLVMNTEAFF
CDR3 DNA: TGTGCCAGCAGTTTAGTCATGAACACTGAAGCTTTCTTT